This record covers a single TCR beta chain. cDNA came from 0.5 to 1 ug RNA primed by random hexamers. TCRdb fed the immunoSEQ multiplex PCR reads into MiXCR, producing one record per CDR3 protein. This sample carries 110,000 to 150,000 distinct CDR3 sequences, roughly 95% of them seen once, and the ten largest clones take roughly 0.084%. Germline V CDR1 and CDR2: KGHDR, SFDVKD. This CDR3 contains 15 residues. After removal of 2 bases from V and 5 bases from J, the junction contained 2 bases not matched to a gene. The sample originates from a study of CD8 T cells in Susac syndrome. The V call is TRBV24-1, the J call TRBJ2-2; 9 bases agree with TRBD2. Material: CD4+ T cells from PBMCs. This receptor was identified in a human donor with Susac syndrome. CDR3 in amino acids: CATSDYTSGTGELFF. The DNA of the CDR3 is TGTGCCACCAGTGATTACACTAGCGGGACCGGGGAGCTGTTTTTT.